This record looks at one TCR beta chain sequence and its context. This specimen belongs to a study of T cell changes during pregnancy in multiple sclerosis. Profiled with immunoSEQ multiplex PCR; TCRdb holds only in-frame clones, not every one. In the table there are about 43,000 clones, roughly 93% of which are singletons. CDR1 is GTSNPN, CDR2 SVGIG, per germline (reference sequence). The CDR3 runs to 13 residues. V was shortened by 4 bases and J by 7 bases, with 17 bases between the two germline ends. The sequence derives from a female donor with multiple sclerosis, enrolled in a pregnancy study. The source material was PBMCs (not recorded whether the cells were cultured). The chain is built from TRBV30 and TRBJ2-7, with D possibly being TRBD2 (6 bases). As DNA, the CDR3 is TGTGCCTGGATTCCGACGGGACTGACGGAGCAGTACTTC. Its protein product is CAWIPTGLTEQYF.